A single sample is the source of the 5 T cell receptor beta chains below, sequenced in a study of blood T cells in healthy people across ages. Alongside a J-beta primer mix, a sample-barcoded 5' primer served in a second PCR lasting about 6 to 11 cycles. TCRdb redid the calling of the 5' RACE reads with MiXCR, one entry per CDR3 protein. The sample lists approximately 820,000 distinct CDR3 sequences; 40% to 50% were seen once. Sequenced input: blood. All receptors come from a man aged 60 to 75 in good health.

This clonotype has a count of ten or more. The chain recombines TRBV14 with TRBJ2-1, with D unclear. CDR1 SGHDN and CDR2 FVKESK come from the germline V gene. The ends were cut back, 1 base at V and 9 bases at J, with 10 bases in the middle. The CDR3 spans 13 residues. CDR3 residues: CASSQAKASEQFF. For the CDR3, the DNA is TGTGCCAGCAGCCAAGCTAAGGCAAGTGAGCAGTTCTTC. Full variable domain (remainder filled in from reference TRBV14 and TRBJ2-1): EAGVTQFPSHSVIEKGQTVTLRCDPISGHDNLYWYRRVMGKEIKFLLHFVKESKQDESGMPNNRFLAERTGGTYSTLKVQPAELEDSGVYFCASSQAKASEQFFGPGTRLTVL.

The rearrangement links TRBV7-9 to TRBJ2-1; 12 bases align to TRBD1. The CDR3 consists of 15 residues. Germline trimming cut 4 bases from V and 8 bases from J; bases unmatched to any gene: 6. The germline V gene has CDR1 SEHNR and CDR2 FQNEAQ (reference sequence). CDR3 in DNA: TGTGCCAGCAGCTCGGGACAGGGGGCGTGGGATGAGCAGTTCTTC. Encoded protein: CASSSGQGAWDEQFF.

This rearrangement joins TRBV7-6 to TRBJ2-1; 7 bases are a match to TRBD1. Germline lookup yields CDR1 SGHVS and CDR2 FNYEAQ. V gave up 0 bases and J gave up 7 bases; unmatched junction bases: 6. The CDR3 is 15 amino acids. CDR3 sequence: CASSLAGGAVNEQFF. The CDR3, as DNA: TGTGCCAGCAGCTTAGCAGGGGGCGCCGTGAATGAGCAGTTCTTC.

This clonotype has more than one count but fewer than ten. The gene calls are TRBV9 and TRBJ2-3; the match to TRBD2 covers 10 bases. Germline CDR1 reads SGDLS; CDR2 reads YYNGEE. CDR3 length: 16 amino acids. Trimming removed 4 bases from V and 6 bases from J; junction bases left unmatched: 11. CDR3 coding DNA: TGTGCCAGCAGCACCACCCTAGCGGGGGTCGGCGATACGCAGTATTTT. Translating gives CASSTTLAGVGDTQYF.

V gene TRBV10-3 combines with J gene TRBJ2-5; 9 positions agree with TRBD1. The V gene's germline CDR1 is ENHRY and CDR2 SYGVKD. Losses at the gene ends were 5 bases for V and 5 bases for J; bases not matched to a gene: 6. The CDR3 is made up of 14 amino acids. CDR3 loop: CAISPGQGWETQYF. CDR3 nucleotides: TGTGCCATCAGTCCCGGACAGGGGTGGGAGACCCAGTACTTC.